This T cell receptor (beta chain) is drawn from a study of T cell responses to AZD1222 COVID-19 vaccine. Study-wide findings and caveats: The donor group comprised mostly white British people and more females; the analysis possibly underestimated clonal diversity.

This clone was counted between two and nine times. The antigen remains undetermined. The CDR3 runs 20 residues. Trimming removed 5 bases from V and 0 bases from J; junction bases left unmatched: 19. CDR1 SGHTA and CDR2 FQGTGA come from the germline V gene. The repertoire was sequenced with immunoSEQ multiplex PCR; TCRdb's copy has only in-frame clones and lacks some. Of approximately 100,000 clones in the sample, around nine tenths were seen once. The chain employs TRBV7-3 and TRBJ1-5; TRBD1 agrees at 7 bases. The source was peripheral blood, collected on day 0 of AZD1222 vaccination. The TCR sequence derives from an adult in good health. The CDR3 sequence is CASSPRATPRGFYSNQPQHF. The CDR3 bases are TGTGCCAGCAGCCCCCGGGCCACTCCCAGGGGGTTCTATAGCAATCAGCCCCAGCATTTT.